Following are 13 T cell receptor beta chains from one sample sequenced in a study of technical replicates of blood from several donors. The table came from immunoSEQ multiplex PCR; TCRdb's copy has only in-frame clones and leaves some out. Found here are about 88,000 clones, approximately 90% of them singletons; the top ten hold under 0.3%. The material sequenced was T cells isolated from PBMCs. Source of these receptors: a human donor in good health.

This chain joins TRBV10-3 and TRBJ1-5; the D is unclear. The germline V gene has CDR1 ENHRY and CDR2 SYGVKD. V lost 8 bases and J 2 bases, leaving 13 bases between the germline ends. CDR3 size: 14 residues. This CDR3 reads CAIGEDGGNQPQHF. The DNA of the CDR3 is TGTGCCATCGGGGAGGATGGGGGCAATCAGCCCCAGCATTTT.

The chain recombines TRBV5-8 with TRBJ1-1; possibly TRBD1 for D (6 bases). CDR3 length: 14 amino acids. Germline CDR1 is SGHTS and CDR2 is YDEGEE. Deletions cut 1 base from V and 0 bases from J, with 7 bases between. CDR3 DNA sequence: TGTGCCAGCAGCTTGACAGGGCTGAACACTGAAGCTTTCTTT. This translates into CASSLTGLNTEAFF.

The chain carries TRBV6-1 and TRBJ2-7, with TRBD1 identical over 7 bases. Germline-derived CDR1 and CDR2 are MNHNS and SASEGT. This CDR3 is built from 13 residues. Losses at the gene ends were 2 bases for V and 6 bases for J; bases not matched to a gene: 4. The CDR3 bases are TGTGCCAGCAGTGAAAAGGGACAGTTCGAGCAGTACTTC. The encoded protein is CASSEKGQFEQYF.

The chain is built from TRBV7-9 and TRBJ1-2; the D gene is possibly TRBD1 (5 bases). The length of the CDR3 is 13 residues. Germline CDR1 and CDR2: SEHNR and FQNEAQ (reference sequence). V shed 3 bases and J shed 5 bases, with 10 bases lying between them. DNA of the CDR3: TGTGCCAGCAGCTTGACAGACCAGTATGGCTACACCTTC. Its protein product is CASSLTDQYGYTF.

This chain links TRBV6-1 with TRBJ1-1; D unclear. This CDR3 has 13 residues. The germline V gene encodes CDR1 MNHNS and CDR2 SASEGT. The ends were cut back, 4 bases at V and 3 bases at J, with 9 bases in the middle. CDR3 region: CASSAQKYTEAFF. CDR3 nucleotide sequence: TGTGCCAGCAGTGCGCAGAAATACACTGAAGCTTTCTTT.

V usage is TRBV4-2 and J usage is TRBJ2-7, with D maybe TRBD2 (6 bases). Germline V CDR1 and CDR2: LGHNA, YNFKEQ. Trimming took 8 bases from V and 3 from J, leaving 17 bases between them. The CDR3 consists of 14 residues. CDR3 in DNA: TGTGCCAGCTCTCTTACGGGAGCCCACTACGAGCAGTACTTC. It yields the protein CASSLTGAHYEQYF.

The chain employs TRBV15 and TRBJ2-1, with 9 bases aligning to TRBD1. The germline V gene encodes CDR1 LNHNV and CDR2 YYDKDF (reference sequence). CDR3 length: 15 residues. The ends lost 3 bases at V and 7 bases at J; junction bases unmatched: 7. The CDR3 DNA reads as TGTGCCACCAGCAGTCTCGGGACAGGGAGGAATGAGCAGTTCTTC. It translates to CATSSLGTGRNEQFF.

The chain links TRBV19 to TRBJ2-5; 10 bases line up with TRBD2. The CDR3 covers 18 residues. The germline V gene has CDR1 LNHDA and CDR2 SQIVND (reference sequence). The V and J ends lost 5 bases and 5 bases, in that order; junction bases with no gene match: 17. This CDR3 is CASSGEPGGTSVRETQYF. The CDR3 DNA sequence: TGTGCCAGTAGTGGAGAACCCGGGGGGACTAGCGTCCGGGAGACCCAGTACTTC.

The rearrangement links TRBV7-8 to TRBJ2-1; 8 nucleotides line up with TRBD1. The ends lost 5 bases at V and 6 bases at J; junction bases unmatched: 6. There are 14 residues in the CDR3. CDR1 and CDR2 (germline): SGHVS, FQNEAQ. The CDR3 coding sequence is TGTGCCAGCAGCCCCTGGACAGGGTTCAATGAGCAGTTCTTC. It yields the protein CASSPWTGFNEQFF.

The CDR3 sequence: CASSHDSLTFGQPQHF. For the CDR3, the DNA is TGTGCCAGCTCCCACGACAGTCTTACTTTTGGTCAGCCCCAGCATTTT. The chain recombines TRBV18 with TRBJ1-5; the D gene is possibly TRBD1 (5 bases). The germline V and J ends were trimmed by 6 bases and 6 bases, with 21 bases remaining between them. Germline V CDR1 and CDR2: KGHSH, LQKENI. CDR3 length: 16 amino acids.

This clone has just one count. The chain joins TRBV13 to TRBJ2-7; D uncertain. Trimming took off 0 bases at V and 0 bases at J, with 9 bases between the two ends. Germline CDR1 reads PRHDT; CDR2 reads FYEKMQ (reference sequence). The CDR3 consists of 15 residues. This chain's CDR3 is CASSLGGGDSYEQYF. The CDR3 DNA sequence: TGTGCCAGCAGCTTAGGTGGCGGAGACTCCTACGAGCAGTACTTC.

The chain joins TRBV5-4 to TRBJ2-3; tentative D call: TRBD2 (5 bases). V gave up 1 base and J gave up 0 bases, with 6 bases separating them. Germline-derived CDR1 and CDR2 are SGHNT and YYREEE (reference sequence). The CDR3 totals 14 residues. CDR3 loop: CASSLRGSTDTQYF. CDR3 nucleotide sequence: TGTGCCAGCAGCTTGCGAGGGAGCACAGATACGCAGTATTTT.

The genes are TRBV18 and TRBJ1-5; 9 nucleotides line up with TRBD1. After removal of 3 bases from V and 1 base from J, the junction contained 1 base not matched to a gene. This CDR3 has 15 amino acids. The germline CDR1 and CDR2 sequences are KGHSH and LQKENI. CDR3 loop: CASSPGTGSNQPQHF. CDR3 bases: TGTGCCAGCTCACCGGGGACAGGGAGCAATCAGCCCCAGCATTTT.